The 6 T cell receptor beta chains listed next were all sequenced from one sample in a study of shared clonotypes between healthy human individuals. Sequencing used immunoSEQ multiplex PCR; TCRdb keeps in-frame clones, though not all of them. The table lists around 2.1 million clones, approximately 94% of them singletons, with around 0.13% in the top ten. Material for sequencing was naive CD4+ T cells sorted from blood. Subset in this sample: CD45RA+ positively selected. These receptors came from a man aged 18 to 29 in good health.

This sequence joins TRBV7-9 and TRBJ2-3, with D uncertain. The germline V gene has CDR1 SEHNR and CDR2 FQNEAQ (reference sequence). This CDR3 has 13 amino acids. V was cut by 5 bases and J by 4 bases, with 10 bases left in between. CDR3 protein: CASSPTLPDTQYF. The CDR3 nucleotides read TGTGCCAGCAGCCCGACTCTCCCAGATACGCAGTATTTT.

The V and J genes are TRBV7-2 and TRBJ2-1, with D unresolved. The germline gives CDR1 SGHTA, CDR2 FQGNSA. CDR3 size: 12 residues. V dropped 2 bases and J dropped 8 bases, with 7 bases sitting between them. DNA of the CDR3: TGTGCCAGCAGCTTATTGCTCGATGAGCAGTTCTTC. This gives the protein CASSLLLDEQFF.

The V gene is TRBV5-1, the J gene TRBJ1-3; 9 bases map to TRBD1. CDR3 length: 16 residues. Germline-derived CDR1 and CDR2 are SGHRS and YFSETQ. J gave up 4 bases and V 4 bases, and 9 bases lay outside the gene matches. In DNA form, the CDR3 reads TGCGCCAGCAGCATGGGACAGGGCATGGGAGGAAACACCATATATTTT. It translates to CASSMGQGMGGNTIYF. Looking up the rest from reference TRBV5-1 and TRBJ1-3 gives the full variable domain: KAGVTQTPRYLIKTRGQQVTLSCSPISGHRSVSWYQQTPGQGLQFLFEYFSETQRNKGNFPGRFSGRQFSNSRSEMNVSTLELGDSALYLCASSMGQGMGGNTIYFGEGSWLTVV.

The chain is built from TRBV28 and TRBJ1-2; D is unclear. CDR1 and CDR2 from the germline V gene are MDHEN and SYDVKM. Between the trimmed V and J ends, which lost 2 bases and 6 bases, there was a span of 19 bases. CDR3 length: 16 residues. CDR3 coding DNA: TGTGCCAGCAGTTTAATTTCCGGGCCCTCCCCTCATGGCTACACCTTC. Translation gives CASSLISGPSPHGYTF.

The sample holds one count of this clone. The V gene is TRBV28, the J gene TRBJ2-1, with D maybe TRBD1 (5 bases). Trimming removed 8 bases from V and 2 bases from J, with 22 bases in between. Germline V lookup: CDR1 MDHEN, CDR2 SYDVKM. The CDR3 is 17 amino acids. CDR3 in amino acids: CASPPPGRKGAYNEQFF. The CDR3, as DNA: TGTGCCAGCCCCCCCCCAGGGCGCAAAGGCGCCTACAATGAGCAGTTCTTC.

Note on this clone: The sample has other DNA sequences that encode this CDR3 too. This chain uses TRBV5-4 with TRBJ2-3, with 9 bases identical to TRBD1. The J segment lost 4 bases and the V segment lost 0 bases, leaving 3 bases of the junction unmatched. Germline V gene lookup returns CDR1 SGHNT and CDR2 YYREEE (reference sequence). This CDR3 is built from 15 residues. CDR3 nucleotides: TGTGCCAGCAGCTTGGCCGGACAGGGGTCAGATACGCAGTATTTT. Translation gives CASSLAGQGSDTQYF.